This T cell receptor beta chain was documented in a study of blood T cell repertoires in COVID-19. Study background: From T cells, B-cell-depleted T cells, or PBMCs came the material, which was cDNA or gDNA.

Clones were sequenced by immunoSEQ multiplex PCR, and TCRdb holds only the in-frame ones, with some missing. The table shows 180,000 or so clones, with 84% occurring only once. Living in 24 US areas, the participants were between 18 and 89 years of age. Membership in each cohort depended on participant-reported clinical history. In Cohort 3, a recovered donor had either two negative PCRs, clearance, or symptom resolution. V dropped 1 base and J dropped 14 bases, with 10 bases sitting between them. This CDR3 has 11 residues. This TCR came from a man between 35 and 55 years old who had recovered from COVID-19. The chain is built from TRBV12-3 or TRBV12-4 and TRBJ2-3, with D possibly matching TRBD2 (6 bases). The material sequenced was PBMCs or T cells enriched from blood (not recorded which). CDR3 region: CASSLGGAGYF. The CDR3 DNA is TGTGCCAGCAGTTTAGGGGGAGCGGGGTATTTT.